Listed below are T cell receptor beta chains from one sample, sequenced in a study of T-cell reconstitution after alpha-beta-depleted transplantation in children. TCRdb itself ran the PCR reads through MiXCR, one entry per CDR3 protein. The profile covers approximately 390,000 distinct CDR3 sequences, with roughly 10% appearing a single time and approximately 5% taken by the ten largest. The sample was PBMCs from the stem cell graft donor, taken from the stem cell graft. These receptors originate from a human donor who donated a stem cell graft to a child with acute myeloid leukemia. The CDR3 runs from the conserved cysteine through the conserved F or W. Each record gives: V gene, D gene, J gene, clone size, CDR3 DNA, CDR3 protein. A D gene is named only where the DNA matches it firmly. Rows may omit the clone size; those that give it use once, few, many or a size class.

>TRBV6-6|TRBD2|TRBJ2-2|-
TGTGCCAGCGGCCCTAGCGGGCCCGGGGAGCTGTTTTTT
CASGPSGPGELFF
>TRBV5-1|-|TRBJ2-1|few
TGCGCCAGCAGCTTGTATAGCTCCTACAATGAGCAGTTCTTC
CASSLYSSYNEQFF
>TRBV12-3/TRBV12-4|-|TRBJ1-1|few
TGTGCCAGCAGTTTAACCCTGGGGACTGAAGCTTTCTTT
CASSLTLGTEAFF
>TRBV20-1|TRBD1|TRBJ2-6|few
TGCAGTGCTTTGGGGACAGGGCAAGCTGGGGCCAACGTCCTGACTTTC
CSALGTGQAGANVLTF
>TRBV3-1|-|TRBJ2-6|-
TGTGCCAGCAGCCGCGTCAGGACGGTCTCTGGGGCCAACGTCCTGACTTTC
CASSRVRTVSGANVLTF
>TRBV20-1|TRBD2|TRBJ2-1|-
TGCAGTGCTAGACCCAGCGGGAGGGTCTACAATGAGCAGTTCTTC
CSARPSGRVYNEQFF
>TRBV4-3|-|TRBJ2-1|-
TGCGCCAGCAGCCAAGAGTCACGGCTTTACAATGAGCAGTTCTTC
CASSQESRLYNEQFF
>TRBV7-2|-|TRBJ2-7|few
TGTGCCAGCAGCTTAGGACCATCCTACGAGCAGTACTTC
CASSLGPSYEQYF
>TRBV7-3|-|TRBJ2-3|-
TGTGCCAGCAGCTTCCAGAATACAGATACGCAGTATTTT
CASSFQNTDTQYF
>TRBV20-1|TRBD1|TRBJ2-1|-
TGCAGTGCTCTCGGGACAGGGGGCACCGGAGGTTACAATGAGCAGTTCTTC
CSALGTGGTGGYNEQFF
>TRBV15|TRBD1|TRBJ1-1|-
TGTGCCACCAGCAGAGAAGGGACAGTGAACACTGAAGCTTTCTTT
CATSREGTVNTEAFF
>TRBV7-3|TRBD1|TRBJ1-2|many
TGTGCCAGCAGCTTAACGGGGACAGGTGACTATGGCTACACCTTC
CASSLTGTGDYGYTF
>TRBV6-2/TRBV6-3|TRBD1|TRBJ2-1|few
TGTGCCAGCACTAAGAGGGGGCTGAAGAATGAGCAGTTCTTC
CASTKRGLKNEQFF
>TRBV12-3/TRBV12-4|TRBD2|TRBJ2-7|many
TGTGCCAGCAGTCCGGGACTAGCGGGAGTATACGAGCAGTACTTC
CASSPGLAGVYEQYF
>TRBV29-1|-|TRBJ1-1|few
TGCAGCGTTGAAACGGTACTGAACACTGAAGCTTTCTTT
CSVETVLNTEAFF
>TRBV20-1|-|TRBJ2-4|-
TGCAGTGCTTCGGACTGGGTAGCCAAAAACATTCAGTACTTC
CSASDWVAKNIQYF
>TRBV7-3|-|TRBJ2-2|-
TGTGCCAGCAGTCTCGACGTGACGAACACCGGGGAGCTGTTTTTT
CASSLDVTNTGELFF
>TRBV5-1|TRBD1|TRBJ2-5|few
TGCGCCAGCACTGGGACAGGGGGCCAAGAGACCCAGTACTTC
CASTGTGGQETQYF
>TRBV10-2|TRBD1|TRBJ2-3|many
TGCGCCAGCAGACTCCTCCGGGACAGTAGCACAGATACGCAGTATTTT
CASRLLRDSSTDTQYF
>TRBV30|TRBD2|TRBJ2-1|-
TGTGCCTGGAGCGCTCTAGCGGGATGGAATGAGCAGTTCTTC
CAWSALAGWNEQFF
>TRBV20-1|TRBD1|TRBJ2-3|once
TGCAGTGTCGGACAGGGGGCCGGAGATACGCAGTATTTT
CSVGQGAGDTQYF
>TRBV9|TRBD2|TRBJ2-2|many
TGTGCCAGCAGCAGACTAGCGGGAGGTGGCACCGGGGAGCTGTTTTTT
CASSRLAGGGTGELFF
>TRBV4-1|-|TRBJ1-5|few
TGCGCCAGCAGCTCTGTGACAGAAACGTATAGCAATCAGCCCCAGCATTTT
CASSSVTETYSNQPQHF
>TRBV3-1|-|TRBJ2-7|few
TGTGCCAGCAGCCAAGAATCGGACAGAAGCTACGAGCAGTACTTC
CASSQESDRSYEQYF
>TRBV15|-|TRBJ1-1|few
TGTGCCACCAGCCAAACCATCCACAAGAACACTGAAGCTTTCTTT
CATSQTIHKNTEAFF
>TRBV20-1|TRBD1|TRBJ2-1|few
TGCAGTGCTGGGGGACAGGGGTATGAGCAGTTCTTC
CSAGGQGYEQFF
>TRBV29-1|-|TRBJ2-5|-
TGCAGCGTTGAAGGCGGGGCAGAGACCCAGTACTTC
CSVEGGAETQYF
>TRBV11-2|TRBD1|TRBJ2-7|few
TGTGCCAGCAGCACGCCGAGACAGGGGACCTACGAGCAGTACTTC
CASSTPRQGTYEQYF
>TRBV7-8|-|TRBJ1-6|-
TGTGCCAGCAGCTTTAAAAGGCCCTGGCACGCTAATTCACCCCTCCACTTT
CASSFKRPWHANSPLHF